The clone carrying this T cell receptor (beta chain) was detected once. What it binds is unknown. The patients all showed relapse after autologous stem cell transplantation, while their brentuximab vedotin exposure varied. Germline V gene data show CDR1 as SGHAT and CDR2 as FQNNGV. The V and J ends lost 3 bases and 0 bases respectively, with 14 bases between them. The CDR3 has 16 residues. These data are taken from a study of PD-1 blockade in classical Hodgkin lymphoma. Assay: immunoSEQ multiplex PCR; the TCRdb copy retains only in-frame clones and omits some. This table holds 65,000 to 95,000 clones, roughly nine tenths found once. Findings and limits, study-wide: CD4+ TCR diversity, unlike CD8+, climbed significantly by C4D1. Similar baseline diversity was found in complete responders and newly diagnosed patients.

Material: peripheral blood mononuclear cells (PBMCs), obtained at baseline. V gene TRBV11-2 combines with J gene TRBJ1-2; maybe TRBD1 (5 bases). The source of this sequence is a human donor with classical Hodgkin lymphoma. CDR3 region: CASSFRGTPANYGYTF. CDR3 DNA sequence: TGTGCCAGCAGCTTTAGAGGGACCCCCGCTAACTATGGCTACACCTTC.